What follows are 16 T cell receptor beta chains derived from one specimen sequenced in a study of CD8+ T cells in alopecia areata. Treatment indicated: oral pan-JAK inhibitor, 5-10 mg twice daily. RNA was isolated and reverse transcribed to cDNA, the sequencing template. The assay was immunoSEQ multiplex PCR, and TCRdb's table has in-frame clones only and misses some. The sample has some 80,000 clones; around two thirds are singletons. The sequences come from CD8+ T cells sorted from blood, collected at week 24, from a patient treated with tofacitinib. The receptors shown here come from a human donor with alopecia areata.

The rearrangement uses TRBV6-1 and TRBJ2-7; 7 nucleotides agree with TRBD1. The germline V gene encodes CDR1 MNHNS and CDR2 SASEGT. Germline trimming cut 5 bases from V and 4 bases from J; bases unmatched to any gene: 5. This CDR3 spans 13 amino acids. CDR3 DNA: TGTGCCAGCAGTCGGGGACAGCCTTACGAGCAGTACTTC. Its translation: CASSRGQPYEQYF.

The chain is built from TRBV5-1 and TRBJ2-6; no firm D call. The V end lost 0 bases, the J end lost 0 bases, and 10 bases lay between the germline ends. The length of the CDR3 is 17 residues. Germline CDR1 SGHRS, CDR2 YFSETQ. CDR3 sequence: CASSLDVGNSGANVLTF. The CDR3, as DNA: TGCGCCAGCAGCTTGGATGTAGGGAACTCTGGGGCCAACGTCCTGACTTTC.

This chain joins TRBV4-1 and TRBJ2-7; the match to TRBD1 covers 7 bases. The J segment lost 5 bases and the V segment lost 3 bases, leaving 7 bases of the junction unmatched. Germline V gene data show CDR1 as MGHRA and CDR2 as YSYEKL. The CDR3 extends over 14 amino acids. The CDR3 reads CASSHPTTGNEQYF. In DNA, the CDR3 is TGCGCCAGCAGCCACCCCACGACAGGGAACGAGCAGTACTTC.

The genes are TRBV7-9 and TRBJ2-7; 9 bases fit TRBD1. Germline assignment: CDR1 SEHNR and CDR2 FQNEAQ (reference sequence). CDR3 length: 16 amino acids. The ends lost 6 bases at V and 2 bases at J; junction bases unmatched: 11. CDR3 bases: TGTGCCAGCAGGCAAGCTCGGGACAGGGACGCCTACGAGCAGTACTTC. Translated: CASRQARDRDAYEQYF.

This clone was seen a handful of times. This chain links TRBV27 with TRBJ1-4, with a possible D match to TRBD1 (6 bases). The V and J ends lost 6 bases and 16 bases respectively, with 15 bases between them. The germline CDR1 and CDR2 sequences are MNHEY and SMNVEV (reference sequence). This CDR3 region has 11 residues. This chain's CDR3 is CASRDSYEEFF. The CDR3 DNA is TGTGCCAGCAGGGACAGCTATGAGGAGTTTTTT.

This sequence joins TRBV4-3 and TRBJ1-2; D not certain. Germline-derived CDR1 and CDR2 are LGHNA and YSLEER. V was shortened by 0 bases and J by 3 bases, with 8 bases between the two germline ends. The CDR3 is 14 amino acids. CDR3 in DNA: TGCGCCAGCAGCCAAGAGTCAGGATACTATGGCTACACCTTC. It translates to CASSQESGYYGYTF.

This clone came up a few times. This sequence joins TRBV27 and TRBJ2-2; D perhaps matches TRBD2 (5 bases). Germline loops: CDR1 MNHEY, CDR2 SMNVEV (reference sequence). The CDR3 totals 15 residues. Trimming removed 2 bases at V and 5 bases at J, with 12 bases between. DNA of the CDR3: TGTGCCAGCAGTTTAAGAGGGCCCGGGACCGGGGAGCTGTTTTTT. This translates into CASSLRGPGTGELFF.

Concerning this clone: One end of the junction is discordant with germline, which a read error may explain. V gene TRBV4-1 combines with J gene TRBJ1-3, with unresolved D. Germline CDR1 MGHRA, CDR2 YSYEKL. The CDR3 totals 16 residues. The chain's CDR3 is CASSQDPGDSGNAIHF. The CDR3 bases are TGCGCCAGCAGCCAAGATCCGGGAGACTCTGGAAACGCCATACATTTT.

Within the sample, this clone is medium-sized. CDR3 sequence (DNA): TGTGCCACCAGCAGAGATCACGAGGGCGGCGAGCAGTACTTC. The encoded protein is CATSRDHEGGEQYF. V and J are TRBV15 and TRBJ2-7, with D maybe TRBD2 (5 bases). The V end lost 0 bases, the J end lost 6 bases, and 12 bases lay between the germline ends. Germline CDR1 LNHNV, CDR2 YYDKDF (reference sequence). The CDR3 is 14 amino acids. The full variable domain, with the rest looked up from reference TRBV15 and TRBJ2-7, is DAMVIQNPRYQVTQFGKPVTLSCSQTLNHNVMYWYQQKSSQAPKLLFHYYDKDFNNEADTPDNFQSRRPNTSFCFLDIRSPGLGDTAMYLCATSRDHEGGEQYFGPGTRLTVT.

V usage is TRBV28 and J usage is TRBJ1-1; D unresolved. This CDR3 is built from 13 residues. Trimming stripped 5 bases from V and 3 bases from J, with 10 bases between. The germline CDR1 and CDR2 sequences are MDHEN and SYDVKM. For the CDR3, the DNA is TGTGCCAGCAGTCCCCAGCTATACACTGAAGCTTTCTTT. Encoded protein: CASSPQLYTEAFF.

The chain uses TRBV7-9 and TRBJ1-2; D gene ambiguous. Germline assignment: CDR1 SEHNR and CDR2 FQNEAQ (reference sequence). This CDR3 has 15 residues. The V and J ends lost 5 bases and 8 bases respectively, with 21 bases between them. The CDR3 nucleotides read TGTGCCAGCAGCCGCCCGGGCACCCCTTCGGGCGGCTACACCTTC. This sequence encodes CASSRPGTPSGGYTF.

The gene calls are TRBV4-3 and TRBJ2-4; no clear D gene. CDR1 is LGHNA, CDR2 YSLEER, per germline. Trimming took 1 base from V and 2 from J, leaving 18 bases between them. The CDR3 totals 18 residues. The CDR3 DNA reads TGCGCCAGCAGCCAAGCGTTGGTAGGGTCAAGGTCCAAAAACATTCAGTACTTC. It is translated as CASSQALVGSRSKNIQYF.

This chain joins TRBV4-3 and TRBJ2-7; perhaps TRBD2 as D (5 bases). There are 13 residues in the CDR3. The V end lost 5 bases, the J end lost 5 bases, and 13 bases lay between the germline ends. The germline gives CDR1 LGHNA, CDR2 YSLEER. The CDR3 reads CASSGGLQHEQYF. The CDR3 nucleotides are TGCGCCAGCAGCGGAGGTCTACAACACGAGCAGTACTTC.

The genes are TRBV5-1 and TRBJ2-1; 11 positions agree with TRBD1. The CDR3 has 15 amino acids. The trim removed 5 bases at V and 5 bases at J, leaving 6 bases unmatched. CDR1 SGHRS and CDR2 YFSETQ come from the germline V gene. The CDR3 DNA follows: TGCGCCAGCAGTTCCGGGACAGGGGGGCACAATGAGCAGTTCTTC. Translation: CASSSGTGGHNEQFF.

The chain recombines TRBV30 with TRBJ2-7; possible D gene TRBD1, 6 bases. The germline V gene encodes CDR1 GTSNPN and CDR2 SVGIG (reference sequence). This CDR3 region has 13 residues. The V gene lost 2 bases and the J gene lost 4 bases, with 12 bases spanning the gap. The CDR3 sequence: CAWSSSQGYEQYF. CDR3 in DNA: TGTGCCTGGAGTTCTTCTCAGGGGTACGAGCAGTACTTC.

The J gene is TRBJ2-7, the V gene TRBV28; 8 nucleotides agree with TRBD2. Losses at the gene ends were 4 bases for V and 0 bases for J; bases not matched to a gene: 2. CDR1 is MDHEN, CDR2 SYDVKM, per germline. The CDR3 covers 14 residues. The CDR3 sequence is CASSSTSGSYEQYF. The CDR3, as DNA: TGTGCCAGCAGTTCTACTAGCGGCTCCTACGAGCAGTACTTC.